A selection of T cell receptor beta chains follows, all from one sample in a study of T cell responses to AZD1222 COVID-19 vaccine. TCRdb keeps only in-frame clones here, not all; method: immunoSEQ multiplex PCR. The sample has approximately 120,000 clones, about 90% seen once. The material was peripheral blood, obtained on day 0 of AZD1222 vaccination. The origin of the receptors is an adult in good health. CDR3s include the opening cysteine and the closing phenylalanine or tryptophan. The D gene is left open where the match is weak. The size entry is marked missing in some rows and otherwise reads once, few, many or a size class.

D,J,V,size,DNA,CDR3
TRBD1,TRBJ1-3,TRBV7-2,.,TGTGCCAGCAGCTCCAGACAGGGTGATTTATCGGGAAACACCATATATTTT,CASSSRQGDLSGNTIYF
.,TRBJ1-1,TRBV4-2,.,TGTGCCAGCAGCCAAGAGAGGCCCTCTCTGGATACTGAAGCTTTCTTT,CASSQERPSLDTEAFF
.,TRBJ1-3,TRBV6-6,.,TGTGCCAGCAGTTACTCTAATGGAAACACCATATATTTT,CASSYSNGNTIYF
TRBD2,TRBJ2-3,TRBV13,.,TGTGCCAGCAGCTCTTTAGCGGGAGGGTTGACAGATACGCAGTATTTT,CASSSLAGGLTDTQYF
.,TRBJ2-2,TRBV19,.,TGTGCCAGTAGCGTGGGGGCTGCCTCCGGGGAGCTGTTTTTT,CASSVGAASGELFF
.,TRBJ1-1,TRBV10-1,once,TGCGCCAGCAGCTTGACCGTCGAGAGCACTGAAGCTTTCTTT,CASSLTVESTEAFF
.,TRBJ1-4,TRBV19,once,TGTGCCAGTAGTACGCGTGGGGCCGGTAATGAAAAACTGTTTTTT,CASSTRGAGNEKLFF
TRBD2,TRBJ2-3,TRBV5-1,.,TGCGCCAGCAGCTTGGAGACTAGCGGCACAGATACGCAGTATTTT,CASSLETSGTDTQYF
TRBD1,TRBJ2-7,TRBV28,.,TGTGCCAGCAGTCCCGGACAGGACTCCTACGAGCAGTACTTC,CASSPGQDSYEQYF
.,TRBJ1-2,TRBV28,few,TGTGCCAGCAGTCCCCACGGAGGGGATGGAGGCTACACCTTC,CASSPHGGDGGYTF
.,TRBJ2-3,TRBV2,.,TGTGCCAGCAGTGAAAGAGTAGGGGTTACAGATACGCAGTATTTT,CASSERVGVTDTQYF
.,TRBJ1-2,TRBV13,.,TGTGCCAGCAGCGCAAGACAGTACTATGGCTACACCTTC,CASSARQYYGYTF
.,TRBJ2-1,TRBV15,.,TGTGCCACCACCCGGAGGTCGAGCTCCTACAATGAGCAGTTCTTC,CATTRRSSSYNEQFF
TRBD1,TRBJ1-1,TRBV24-1,.,TGTGCCACCAGTGATCCAGGGGGCACTGAAGCTTTCTTT,CATSDPGGTEAFF
TRBD1,TRBJ1-1,TRBV27,once,TGTGCCAGCAGTCCACAGGGGGCCTCGAACACTGAAGCTTTCTTT,CASSPQGASNTEAFF
.,TRBJ2-5,TRBV2,.,TGTGCCAGCAGAAGGGGGCAAGAGACCCAGTACTTC,CASRRGQETQYF
TRBD2,TRBJ2-1,TRBV4-2,.,TGTGCCAGCAGCCAAGATCCAGAAGCGGGGGGACTCAATGAGCAGTTCTTC,CASSQDPEAGGLNEQFF
TRBD2,TRBJ2-1,TRBV24-1,.,TGTGCCACCTCGGGACTAGACTACAATGAGCAGTTCTTC,CATSGLDYNEQFF
.,TRBJ1-1,TRBV5-1,.,TGCGCCAGCAGCTTGAATATCATGAACACTGAAGCTTTCTTT,CASSLNIMNTEAFF
.,TRBJ1-1,TRBV5-1,.,TGCGCCAGCAGCGGGGCGGCAGACATGAACACTGAAGCTTTCTTT,CASSGAADMNTEAFF
.,TRBJ1-5,TRBV6-4,.,TGTGCCAGCAGTGGGGATAGCAATCAGCCCCAGCATTTT,CASSGDSNQPQHF
TRBD1,TRBJ1-1,TRBV7-2,once,TGTGCCAGCAGCTTAGACGACAGGGGGGACACTGAAGCTTTCTTT,CASSLDDRGDTEAFF
.,TRBJ2-7,TRBV24-1,.,TGTGCCACCAGTGACTCAGTCGGAACCGAGGGCGAGCAGTACTTC,CATSDSVGTEGEQYF
.,TRBJ1-5,TRBV28,.,TGTGCCAGCAGTTTGATGACAGATAGCAATCAGCCCCAGCATTTT,CASSLMTDSNQPQHF
.,TRBJ2-7,TRBV5-1,.,TGCGCCAGCAGCTTAGGGGGGGCCGACGAGCAGTACTTC,CASSLGGADEQYF
.,TRBJ2-1,TRBV18,.,TGTGCCAGCTCACCGGACGGACCTACTGTAAATGAGCAGTTCTTC,CASSPDGPTVNEQFF
.,TRBJ2-2,TRBV27,.,TGTGCCAGCACGCCCCACAGGGGGACTAGTCGAGGTACCGGGGAGCTGTTTTTT,CASTPHRGTSRGTGELFF
.,TRBJ2-3,TRBV7-3,.,TGTGCCAGCAGCCCGAGCACAGATACGCAGTATTTT,CASSPSTDTQYF
.,TRBJ2-1,TRBV5-6,.,TGTGCCAGCAGCCCCGGCACCGGGCCTTCCAACCCCTTCAATGAGCAGTTCTTC,CASSPGTGPSNPFNEQFF
.,TRBJ2-7,TRBV5-4,.,TGTGCCAGCAGCTTTGATCGGGTCTCCTACGAGCAGTACTTC,CASSFDRVSYEQYF
TRBD1,TRBJ1-2,TRBV13,.,TGTGCCAGCAGCCTTGACAAGGGGGCGCAAGTAGGCTATGGCTACACCTTC,CASSLDKGAQVGYGYTF
TRBD2,TRBJ2-7,TRBV5-4,.,TGTGCCAGCAGTCAGACTAGCGGGCGATTCTACGAGCAGTACTTC,CASSQTSGRFYEQYF
.,TRBJ2-7,TRBV25-1,.,TGTGCCAGCAGTGAATTGGACAGTGTCTCCTACGAGCAGTACTTC,CASSELDSVSYEQYF
TRBD2,TRBJ2-1,TRBV19,.,TGTGCCAGTAGTATAGAAAATAGCGGGATCCTTTCCACCCAGTTCTTC,CASSIENSGILSTQFF
TRBD1,TRBJ1-5,TRBV4-1,once,TGCGCCAGCAGAACGGGACAGCTTAGCAATCAGCCCCAGCATTTT,CASRTGQLSNQPQHF
.,TRBJ2-2,TRBV5-1,.,TGCGCCAGCAGCCTCCTAATGCCATTGGGCGGGGAGCTGTTTTTT,CASSLLMPLGGELFF
TRBD1,TRBJ2-7,TRBV5-4,.,TGTGCCAGCAGCTTGGAGGGACAGAACTACGAGCAGTACTTC,CASSLEGQNYEQYF
.,TRBJ2-4,TRBV11-2,.,TGTGCCAGCCGGCGCTCCGGGGTAGACCTTACCAAAAACATTCAGTACTTC,CASRRSGVDLTKNIQYF
.,TRBJ2-5,TRBV11-2,.,TGTGCCAGCAGCCAGCAAGGGGCGCGGGAGACCCAGTACTTC,CASSQQGARETQYF
.,TRBJ1-4,TRBV24-1,.,TGTGCCACCGGCTACAATGAAAAACTGTTTTTT,CATGYNEKLFF
.,TRBJ2-7,TRBV30,.,TGTGCCTGGAATAAAATACTCTCCTACGAGCAGTACTTC,CAWNKILSYEQYF
.,TRBJ2-5,TRBV18,.,TGTGCCAGCTCACCACGCGGGACCATACAAGAGACCCAGTACTTC,CASSPRGTIQETQYF
TRBD1,TRBJ1-6,TRBV5-1,.,TGCGCCAGCAGCTTCCTGGACAGGGACAATTCACCCCTCCACTTT,CASSFLDRDNSPLHF
.,TRBJ1-5,TRBV28,once,TGTGCCAGCAGTCTTATGTCTCCGGGTTTATGGCCCCAGCATTTT,CASSLMSPGLWPQHF
TRBD2,TRBJ2-1,TRBV6-2/TRBV6-3,.,TGTGCCAGCAGTTACCGGAGGGGAAGACTAGCGGGGCAGTACAATGAGCAGTTCTTC,CASSYRRGRLAGQYNEQFF
.,TRBJ1-1,TRBV5-6,.,TGTGCCAGCAGCCAATGGGCCTCTAACACTGAAGCTTTCTTT,CASSQWASNTEAFF
.,TRBJ2-7,TRBV19,few,TGTGCCAGTTCCGAGGGTCGGGGCTACGAGCAGTACTTC,CASSEGRGYEQYF
.,TRBJ2-1,TRBV5-1,.,TGCGCCAGCAGCCAGACGAACAATGAGCAGTTCTTC,CASSQTNNEQFF
TRBD1,TRBJ1-3,TRBV7-9,once,TGTGCCAGCAGCTCAGGGGGGACAGCTAGAAACACCATATATTTT,CASSSGGTARNTIYF
TRBD1,TRBJ1-5,TRBV7-2,.,TGTGCCAGCAGCTTAGGGAGCGACAGGGGCCATCAGCCCCAGCATTTT,CASSLGSDRGHQPQHF
TRBD2,TRBJ2-5,TRBV5-4,once,TGTGCCAGCAGCCCACGACTAGCGGGAGCCCAAGAGACCCAGTACTTC,CASSPRLAGAQETQYF
.,TRBJ2-1,TRBV24-1,.,TGTGCCACCCGTGCCGGGGCGGGTTACAATGAGCAGTTCTTC,CATRAGAGYNEQFF
.,TRBJ1-6,TRBV3-1/TRBV3-2,.,TGTGCCAGCAGCCAAGAGACGTGGGGGAATTCACCCCTCCACTTT,CASSQETWGNSPLHF
TRBD1,TRBJ2-7,TRBV28,.,TGTGCCAGCAGCCCGACAGGGGGTTCCTACGAGCAGTACTTC,CASSPTGGSYEQYF
.,TRBJ2-1,TRBV11-2,once,TGTGCCAGCAGCCCAAGTCTATACTACAATGAGCAGTTCTTC,CASSPSLYYNEQFF